Listed below are T cell receptor beta chains from one sample, sequenced in a study of blood T cell repertoires in COVID-19. Some clones are missing from TCRdb's copy, which holds only in-frame ones; the method was immunoSEQ multiplex PCR. The table records around 77,000 clones, 90% of them present only once. Sequencing used peripheral blood. These receptors were collected from a woman aged 80 or over with active or convalescent COVID-19. Both conserved end residues are part of each CDR3. The order of the fields is clone size, J gene, V gene, D gene, CDR3 DNA, CDR3 protein. A D gene is named only where the DNA matches it firmly. Clone size is not always given. Where it is, it says once, few, many or a class for expanded clones.

>.|TRBJ1-1|TRBV5-1|.
TGCGCCAGCAGCTGGGAGGGGGGACCAAACACTGAAGCTTTCTTT
CASSWEGGPNTEAFF
>.|TRBJ1-4|TRBV3-1/TRBV3-2|.
TGTGCCAGCAGCCAAGCAGGGTTACCCTTTGAAAAACTGTTTTTT
CASSQAGLPFEKLFF
>.|TRBJ1-5|TRBV7-2|.
TGTGCCAGCAGCTTAAACCGAGGCAATCAGCCCCAGCATTTT
CASSLNRGNQPQHF
>.|TRBJ1-2|TRBV10-3|.
TGTGCCATCAGTGAGTCGCCAGGGCCAGACTATGGCTACACCTTC
CAISESPGPDYGYTF
>.|TRBJ1-1|TRBV5-1|TRBD1
TGCGCCAGCAGCCCGGACAGGGGGAACACTGAAGCTTTCTTT
CASSPDRGNTEAFF
>.|TRBJ1-5|TRBV12-5|.
TGTGCTAGTGGTTTGGTACTCTTGGGGACGGGAGATAGCAATCAGCCCCAGCATTTT
CASGLVLLGTGDSNQPQHF
>.|TRBJ2-7|TRBV6-5|TRBD1
TGTGCCAGCAGTTCCGGGACAGGGGTGTACGAGCAGTACTTC
CASSSGTGVYEQYF
>.|TRBJ1-5|TRBV18|.
TGTGCCAGCTCACCAAAGGGTTCCGGGGGTCAGCCCCAGCATTTT
CASSPKGSGGQPQHF
>few|TRBJ1-5|TRBV24-1|.
TGTGCCACCTCTCCTTCAGGGGTTAGCAATCAGCCCCAGCATTTT
CATSPSGVSNQPQHF
>.|TRBJ1-5|TRBV28|.
TGTGCCAGCAGTCCTTCAGGGTTGCATCAGCCCCAGCATTTT
CASSPSGLHQPQHF
>.|TRBJ2-4|TRBV28|.
TGTGCCAGCGCAAGCGCAGGGGTGGCCAAAAACATTCAGTACTTC
CASASAGVAKNIQYF
>.|TRBJ2-4|TRBV5-6|TRBD1
TGTGCCAGCAGCTTCTATCGGGACAGAATAGCCAAAAACATTCAGTACTTC
CASSFYRDRIAKNIQYF
>.|TRBJ1-2|TRBV19|TRBD1
TGTGCCAGTACCCCGGGACAGGGGGATGGCTACACCTTC
CASTPGQGDGYTF